Below are 23 T cell receptor beta chains sequenced from a single sample in a study of blood T cell repertoires in COVID-19. Produced via immunoSEQ multiplex PCR; TCRdb's table is partial and in-frame only. This table holds roughly 100,000 clones, about 89% found once. Source material: peripheral blood. The receptor source for this set is a man in his fifties with acute or convalescent COVID-19.

V and J are TRBV18 and TRBJ1-2; D remains ambiguous. Germline values: CDR1 KGHSH, CDR2 LQKENI. Trimming took off 3 bases at V and 6 bases at J, with 8 bases between the two ends. The CDR3 extends over 12 amino acids. The CDR3 protein is CASSPAGDGYTF. CDR3 DNA: TGTGCCAGCTCACCCGCCGGGGATGGCTACACCTTC.

The genes are TRBV19 and TRBJ1-1; TRBD1 matches 8 bases. CDR1 LNHDA and CDR2 SQIVND come from the germline V gene (reference sequence). V was pared by 7 bases and J by 2 bases, with 9 bases of the junction left unmatched. This CDR3 contains 15 residues. CDR3 region: CASTPADRVNTEAFF. In DNA form, the CDR3 reads TGTGCCAGTACCCCAGCGGACAGGGTCAACACTGAAGCTTTCTTT.

This chain joins TRBV20-1 and TRBJ1-3; D ambiguous. The CDR3 consists of 15 residues. V lost 3 bases, J lost 0 bases, and 12 bases lay in between. The germline gives CDR1 DFQATT, CDR2 SNEGSKA (reference sequence). CDR3 sequence: CSASSRSDSGNTIYF. CDR3 nucleotide sequence: TGCAGTGCTAGTTCGAGGAGCGACTCTGGAAACACCATATATTTT.

The chain combines TRBV27 with TRBJ2-7; 7 bases fit TRBD1. The CDR3 contains 12 residues. J lost 3 bases, V lost 8 bases, and 4 bases had no gene match. Germline V gene lookup returns CDR1 MNHEY and CDR2 SMNVEV (reference sequence). CDR3 loop: CASRTGGYEQYF. In DNA, the CDR3 is TGTGCCAGCCGGACAGGTGGCTACGAGCAGTACTTC.

The V call is TRBV28, the J call TRBJ1-4; no firm D call. The V and J ends lost 1 base and 8 bases respectively, with 11 bases between them. This CDR3 spans 14 amino acids. CDR1 MDHEN and CDR2 SYDVKM come from the germline V gene. The CDR3, as DNA: TGTGCCAGCAGTTTATTCGGTGCCAGGGAAAAACTGTTTTTT. Translation gives CASSLFGAREKLFF.

This rearrangement joins TRBV28 to TRBJ2-6, with a weak D call TRBD1 (6 bases). The germline V gene has CDR1 MDHEN and CDR2 SYDVKM. The CDR3 has 15 residues. Trimming left V 6 bases short and J 2 bases short, with 11 bases between. The CDR3 reads CASRPSGAGANVLTF. In nucleotides, the CDR3 is TGTGCCAGCAGGCCGTCAGGGGCTGGGGCCAACGTCCTGACTTTC. Variable domain in full (rest from reference TRBV28 and TRBJ2-6): DVKVTQSSRYLVKRTGEKVFLECVQDMDHENMFWYRQDPGLGLRLIYFSYDVKMKEKGDIPEGYSVSREKKERFSLILESASTNQTSMYLCASRPSGAGANVLTFGAGSRLTVL.

V usage is TRBV6-5 and J usage is TRBJ1-1, with 7 positions matching TRBD1. Trimming cost V 6 bases and J 0 bases; bases outside gene matches: 4. CDR1 MNHEY and CDR2 SVGAGI come from the germline V gene. This CDR3 spans 14 amino acids. The CDR3 is CASSSGTVNTEAFF. The CDR3 nucleotides are TGTGCCAGCAGCTCCGGGACAGTGAACACTGAAGCTTTCTTT.

The chain has TRBV6-5 and TRBJ2-2, with D maybe TRBD2 (5 bases). The length of the CDR3 is 13 residues. The V gene's germline CDR1 is MNHEY and CDR2 SVGAGI. The germline V and J ends were trimmed by 6 bases and 6 bases, with 11 bases remaining between them. The DNA of the CDR3 is TGTGCCAGCAGGCCCTACGGGGCCGGGGAGCTGTTTTTT. Encoded protein: CASRPYGAGELFF.

The chain is built from TRBV10-1 and TRBJ2-1; 12 bases line up with TRBD2. The germline gives CDR1 WNHNN, CDR2 SYGVQD (reference sequence). The CDR3 consists of 17 residues. The V and J ends lost 2 bases and 5 bases, in that order; junction bases with no gene match: 7. In DNA form, the CDR3 reads TGCGCCAGCAGTGAGCGCCGGACTAGCGGGACCCACAATGAGCAGTTCTTC. It translates to CASSERRTSGTHNEQFF.

The chain uses TRBV10-3 and TRBJ2-7, with D maybe TRBD1 (6 bases). This CDR3 region has 15 residues. Germline V gives CDR1 ENHRY, CDR2 SYGVKD. V was trimmed by 6 bases and J by 0 bases, leaving 15 bases between them. The chain's CDR3 is CAISPGELLSYEQYF. In DNA form, the CDR3 reads TGTGCCATCAGCCCAGGGGAGCTCCTCTCCTACGAGCAGTACTTC.

The V and J genes are TRBV12-3 or TRBV12-4 and TRBJ2-1; 8 nucleotides match TRBD2. CDR3 size: 13 residues. J gave up 9 bases and V 7 bases, and 8 bases lay outside the gene matches. The CDR3 DNA reads as TGTGCCAGCAACCATAGCCTAGCGGGTGAGCAGTTCTTC. This gives the protein CASNHSLAGEQFF.

This chain links TRBV5-5 with TRBJ1-2; no clear D gene. The CDR3 runs 13 residues. Per germline, CDR1 SGHKS and CDR2 YYEKEE (reference sequence). V was pared by 4 bases and J by 4 bases, with 11 bases between. Here the CDR3 reads CASSREGVYGYTF. The CDR3 coding sequence is TGTGCCAGCAGCCGGGAGGGCGTCTATGGCTACACCTTC.

This clone has more than one count but fewer than ten. The CDR3 DNA reads TGTGCCAGCAGCTTAGTTTCGGCTAGCTCCTACGAGCAGTACTTC. It translates to CASSLVSASSYEQYF. The rearrangement links TRBV7-2 to TRBJ2-7; D not resolved. CDR1 is SGHTA, CDR2 FQGNSA, per germline. V was clipped by 1 base and J by 0 bases, with 10 bases between them. CDR3 size: 15 residues.

The rearrangement uses TRBV12-3 or TRBV12-4 and TRBJ1-2; possibly TRBD1 for D (6 bases). The CDR3 runs 13 residues. Trimming left V 6 bases short and J 5 bases short, with 13 bases between. The CDR3 DNA is TGTGCCAGCAGACAGGGCTTAGGGTATGGCTACACCTTC. Translating it yields CASRQGLGYGYTF.

The chain has TRBV10-2 and TRBJ2-3; no reliable D call. Trimming removed 3 bases at V and 1 base at J, with 14 bases between. The germline gives CDR1 WSHSY, CDR2 SAAADI. The CDR3 loop spans 16 amino acids. The chain's CDR3 is CASSDPRHLRTDTQYF. For the CDR3, the DNA is TGCGCCAGCAGTGATCCTAGGCACCTACGCACAGATACGCAGTATTTT.

With respect to this clone: The sample carries other DNA sequences with the same CDR3. This chain joins TRBV12-3 or TRBV12-4 and TRBJ2-7, with D possibly being TRBD1 (6 bases). V lost 3 bases and J 1 base, leaving 7 bases between the germline ends. The CDR3 is made up of 13 amino acids. CDR3 sequence: CASSLTGSYEQYF. CDR3 sequence (DNA): TGTGCCAGCAGTTTGACAGGATCCTACGAGCAGTACTTC.

The chain combines TRBV15 with TRBJ1-6; D is unclear. The CDR3 is 16 residues long. In germline, CDR1 is LNHNV, CDR2 YYDKDF (reference sequence). The V end was cut by 0 bases, the J end by 4 bases, with 10 bases between. The CDR3 DNA is TGTGCCACCAGCAGAGATCTATTCCTATATAATTCACCCCTCCACTTT. This gives the protein CATSRDLFLYNSPLHF.

The rearrangement links TRBV18 to TRBJ2-2; 9 bases agree with TRBD2. The CDR3 consists of 16 residues. Per the germline V gene, CDR1 is KGHSH and CDR2 is LQKENI. After removal of 1 base from V and 3 bases from J, the junction contained 3 bases not matched to a gene. The CDR3 spells CASSPQAGGDTGELFF. The CDR3 DNA reads as TGTGCCAGCTCACCACAAGCGGGAGGTGACACCGGGGAGCTGTTTTTT.

This clone was recorded only once. This chain uses TRBV5-1 with TRBJ2-7; D uncertain. The CDR3 has 13 amino acids. Germline CDR1 reads SGHRS; CDR2 reads YFSETQ. Trimming removed 1 base from V and 9 bases from J, with 14 bases in between. CDR3 sequence: CASSLTQYSVQYF. The CDR3, as DNA: TGCGCCAGCAGCTTGACACAGTATTCCGTGCAGTACTTC. Complete variable domain (other parts from reference TRBV5-1 and TRBJ2-7): KAGVTQTPRYLIKTRGQQVTLSCSPISGHRSVSWYQQTPGQGLQFLFEYFSETQRNKGNFPGRFSGRQFSNSRSEMNVSTLELGDSALYLCASSLTQYSVQYFGPGTRLTVT.

V gene TRBV12-3 or TRBV12-4 combines with J gene TRBJ2-7; D gene uncertain. Between the trimmed V and J ends, which lost 7 bases and 0 bases, there was a span of 10 bases. CDR3 length: 13 amino acids. This chain's CDR3 is CASTERSSYEQYF. CDR3 nucleotide sequence: TGTGCCAGCACCGAGAGGAGCTCCTACGAGCAGTACTTC.

A few counts support this clone. The chain is built from TRBV7-9 and TRBJ1-2, with unresolved D. V lost 4 bases, J lost 3 bases, and 6 bases lay in between. The CDR3 length is 12 residues. Germline assignment: CDR1 SEHNR and CDR2 FQNEAQ (reference sequence). The CDR3 region is CASSSGDYGYTF. CDR3 nucleotide sequence: TGTGCCAGCAGCTCGGGAGACTATGGCTACACCTTC.

This chain uses TRBV27 with TRBJ2-1; perhaps TRBD2 as D (5 bases). V dropped 2 bases and J dropped 4 bases, with 12 bases sitting between them. The CDR3 length is 15 residues. Germline V lookup: CDR1 MNHEY, CDR2 SMNVEV (reference sequence). For the CDR3, the DNA is TGTGCCAGCAGTTTAATGGCGGGCAATTACAATGAGCAGTTCTTC. It encodes CASSLMAGNYNEQFF.

The rearrangement joins TRBV28 to TRBJ1-5; a possible D gene is TRBD1 (6 bases). The CDR3 runs 19 residues. The V gene lost 4 bases and the J gene lost 4 bases, with 26 bases spanning the gap. In germline, CDR1 is MDHEN, CDR2 SYDVKM. In DNA, the CDR3 is TGTGCCAGCAGTTCAAACAGGGAGGGGAGCCAAGTAGGGAATCAGCCCCAGCATTTT. It yields the protein CASSSNREGSQVGNQPQHF.